This TCR beta chain was identified in a study of cytomegalovirus exposure and HLA in healthy donors. The study's findings and limits: The CMV antigen specificity of a few CMV-associated chains was confirmed through in vitro analysis. What a later analysis reportedly showed was that an Asian-associated ancestry cluster had fewer N-insertions than the approximately 720-donor mean.

Vbeta (60) and Jbeta (13) primers were used in the PCR. Some clones are missing from TCRdb's copy, which holds only in-frame ones; the method was immunoSEQ multiplex PCR. The data hold 70,000 or so clones, with just under 70% observed a single time. With respect to this clone: The antigen is undetermined.

The TCR was taken from a woman in her thirties in good health and CMV-seronegative. Sequencing was performed on PBMCs.

The CDR3 coding sequence is TGTGCCAGCAGCGAGAGCGGGGGCAACACAGATACGCAGTATTTT. Protein product: CASSESGGNTDTQYF. The chain has TRBV7-6 and TRBJ2-3; 8 bases map to TRBD2. Unmatched junction bases numbered 6, after V lost 5 bases and J lost 2 bases. The CDR3 consists of 15 residues. The germline V gene has CDR1 SGHVS and CDR2 FNYEAQ.